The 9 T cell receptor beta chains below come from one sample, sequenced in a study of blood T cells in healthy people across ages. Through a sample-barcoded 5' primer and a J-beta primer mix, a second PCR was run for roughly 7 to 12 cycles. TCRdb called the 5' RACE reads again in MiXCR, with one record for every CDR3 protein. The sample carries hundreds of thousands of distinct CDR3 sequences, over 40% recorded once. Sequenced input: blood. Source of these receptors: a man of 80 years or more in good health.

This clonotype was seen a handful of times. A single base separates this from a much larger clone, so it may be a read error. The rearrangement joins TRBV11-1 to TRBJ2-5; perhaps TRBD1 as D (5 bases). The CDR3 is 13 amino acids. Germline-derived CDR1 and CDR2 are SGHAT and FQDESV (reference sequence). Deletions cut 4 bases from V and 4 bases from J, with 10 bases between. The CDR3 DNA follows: TGTGCCAGCAGCTGCTACAGGACAGAGACCCAGTACTTC. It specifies CASSCYRTETQYF.

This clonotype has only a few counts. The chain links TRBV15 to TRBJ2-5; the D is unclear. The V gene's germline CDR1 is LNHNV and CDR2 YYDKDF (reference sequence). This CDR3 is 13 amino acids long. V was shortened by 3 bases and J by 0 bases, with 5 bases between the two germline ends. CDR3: CATSRDNQETQYF. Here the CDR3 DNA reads TGTGCCACCAGCAGGGATAACCAAGAGACCCAGTACTTC.

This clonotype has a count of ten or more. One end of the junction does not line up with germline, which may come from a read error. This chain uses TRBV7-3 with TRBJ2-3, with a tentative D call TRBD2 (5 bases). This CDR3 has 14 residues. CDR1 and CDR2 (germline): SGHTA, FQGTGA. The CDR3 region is CASSSAGGTDTQYF. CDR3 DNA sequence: TGTGCTAGCAGCTCCGCGGGCGGCACAGATACGCAGTATTTT.

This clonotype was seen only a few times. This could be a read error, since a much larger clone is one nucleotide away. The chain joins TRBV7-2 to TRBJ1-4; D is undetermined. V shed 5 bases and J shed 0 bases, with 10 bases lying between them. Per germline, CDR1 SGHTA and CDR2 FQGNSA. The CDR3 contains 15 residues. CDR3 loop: CASSASSATNEKLFF. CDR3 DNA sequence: TGTGCCAGCAGCGCATCGAGTGCAACTAATGAAAAACTGTTTTTT.

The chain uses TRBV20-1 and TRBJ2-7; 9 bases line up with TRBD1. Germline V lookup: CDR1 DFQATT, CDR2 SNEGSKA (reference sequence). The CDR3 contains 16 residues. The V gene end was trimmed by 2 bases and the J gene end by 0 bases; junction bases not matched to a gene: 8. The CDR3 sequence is CSARPLRTGASYEQYF. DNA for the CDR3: TGCAGTGCTAGACCACTCCGGACAGGGGCCTCCTACGAGCAGTACTTC.

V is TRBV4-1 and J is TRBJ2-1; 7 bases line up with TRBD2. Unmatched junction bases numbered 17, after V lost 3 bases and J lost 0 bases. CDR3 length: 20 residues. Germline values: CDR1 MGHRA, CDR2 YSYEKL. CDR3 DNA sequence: TGCGCCAGCAGCCAGAGGACCCACCGAGCGGGGCAGAGCTCCTACAATGAGCAGTTCTTC. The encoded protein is CASSQRTHRAGQSSYNEQFF.

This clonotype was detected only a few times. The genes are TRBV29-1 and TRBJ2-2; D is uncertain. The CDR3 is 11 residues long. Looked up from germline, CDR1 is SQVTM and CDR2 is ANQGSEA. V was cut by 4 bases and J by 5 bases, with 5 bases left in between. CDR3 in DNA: TGCAGCGTTGTAAGGACCGGGGAGCTGTTTTTT. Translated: CSVVRTGELFF.

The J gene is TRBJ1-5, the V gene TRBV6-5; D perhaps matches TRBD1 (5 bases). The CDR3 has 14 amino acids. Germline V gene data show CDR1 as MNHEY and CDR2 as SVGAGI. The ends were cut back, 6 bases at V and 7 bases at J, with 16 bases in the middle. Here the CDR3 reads CASSYDSFKQPQHF. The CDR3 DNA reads TGTGCCAGCAGCTACGACAGTTTTAAGCAGCCCCAGCATTTT.

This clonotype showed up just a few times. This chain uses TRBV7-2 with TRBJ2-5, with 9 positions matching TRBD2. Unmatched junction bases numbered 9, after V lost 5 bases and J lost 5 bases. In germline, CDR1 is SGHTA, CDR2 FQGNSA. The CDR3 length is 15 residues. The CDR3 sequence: CASSAHRGGAETQYF. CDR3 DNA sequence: TGTGCCAGCAGCGCCCACCGCGGGGGGGCGGAGACCCAGTACTTC. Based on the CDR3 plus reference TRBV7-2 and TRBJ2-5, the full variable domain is GAGVSQSPSNKVTEKGKDVELRCDPISGHTALYWYRQSLGQGLEFLIYFQGNSAPDKSGLPSDRFSAERTGGSVSTLTIQRTQQEDSAVYLCASSAHRGGAETQYFGPGTRLLVL.